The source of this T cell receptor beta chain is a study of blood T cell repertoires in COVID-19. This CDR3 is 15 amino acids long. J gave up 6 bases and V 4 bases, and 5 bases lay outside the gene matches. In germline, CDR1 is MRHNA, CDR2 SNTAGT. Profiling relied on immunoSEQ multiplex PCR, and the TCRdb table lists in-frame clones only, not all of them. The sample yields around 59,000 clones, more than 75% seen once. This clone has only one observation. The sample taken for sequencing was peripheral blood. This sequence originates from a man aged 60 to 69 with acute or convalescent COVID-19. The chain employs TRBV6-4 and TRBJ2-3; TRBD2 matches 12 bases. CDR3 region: CASSGLLAGGDTQYF. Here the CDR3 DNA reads TGTGCCAGCAGTGGCTTACTAGCGGGGGGCGATACGCAGTATTTT.